The source of this T cell receptor (beta chain) is a study of blood T cell repertoires in COVID-19. As for the study in general: The United States, Italy and Spain were the sources of the acute and convalescent COVID-19 samples.

The method was immunoSEQ multiplex PCR; TCRdb's version includes in-frame clones alone and lacks a portion of them. The sample includes about 140,000 clones, roughly 88% of them seen just once. Among Cohort 3 donors, those recovered had two negative PCRs, clearance, or symptom resolution. The CDR3 spans 14 residues. Germline V gene sequence: CDR1 SGHDT, CDR2 YYEEEE. Trimming shortened V by 4 bases and J by 6 bases, and 16 bases separated the two germline ends. The chain couples TRBV5-6 to TRBJ2-5, with a possible D match to TRBD1 (5 bases). The sample comprised PBMCs or T cells enriched from blood (not recorded which). The sequence came from a man between 50 and 59 years old who had recovered from COVID-19. Here the CDR3 DNA reads TGTGCCAGCAGCGTTGGGTGGGGCACGAAGACCCAGTACTTC. Its translation: CASSVGWGTKTQYF.